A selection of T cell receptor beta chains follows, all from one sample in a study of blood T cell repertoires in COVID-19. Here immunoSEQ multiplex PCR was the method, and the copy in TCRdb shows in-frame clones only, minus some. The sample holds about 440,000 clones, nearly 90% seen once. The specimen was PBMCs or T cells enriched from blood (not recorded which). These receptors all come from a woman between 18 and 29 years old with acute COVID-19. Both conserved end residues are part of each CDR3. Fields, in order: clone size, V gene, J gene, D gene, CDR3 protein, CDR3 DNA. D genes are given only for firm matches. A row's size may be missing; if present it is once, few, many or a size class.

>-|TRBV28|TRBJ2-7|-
CASSPGVYSEQYF
TGTGCCAGCAGTCCCGGGGTCTACTCAGAGCAGTACTTC
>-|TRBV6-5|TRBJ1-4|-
CASSYSGQINEKLFF
TGTGCCAGCAGTTACTCAGGACAGATTAATGAAAAACTGTTTTTT
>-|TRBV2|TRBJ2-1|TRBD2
CASSEARGGVYNEQFF
TGTGCCAGCAGTGAAGCGCGCGGGGGGGTGTACAATGAGCAGTTCTTC
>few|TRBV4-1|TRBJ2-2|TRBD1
CASSLRTGVMNTGELFF
TGCGCCAGCAGCTTAAGGACAGGGGTCATGAACACCGGGGAGCTGTTTTTT
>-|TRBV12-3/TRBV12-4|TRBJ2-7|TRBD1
CASSYRGNYEQYF
TGTGCCAGCAGTTACAGGGGAAACTACGAGCAGTACTTC
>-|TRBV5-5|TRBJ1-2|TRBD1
CASSIHLTGEYGYTF
TGTGCCAGCAGCATTCATCTGACAGGGGAGTATGGCTACACCTTC
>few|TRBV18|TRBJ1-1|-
CASSGGGWNTEAFF
TGTGCCAGCTCCGGCGGGGGTTGGAACACTGAAGCTTTCTTT
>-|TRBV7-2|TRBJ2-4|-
CASSLDGGGGKNIQYF
TGTGCCAGCAGCTTAGATGGGGGCGGGGGCAAAAACATTCAGTACTTC
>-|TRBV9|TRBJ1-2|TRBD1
CASSDRDSNYGYTF
TGTGCCAGCAGCGACCGGGACAGTAACTATGGCTACACCTTC
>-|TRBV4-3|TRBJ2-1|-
CASSQQRSSYNEQFF
TGCGCCAGCAGCCAACAGCGGAGCTCCTACAATGAGCAGTTCTTC
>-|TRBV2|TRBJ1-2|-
CASSVTEAGDGYTF
TGTGCCAGCAGTGTCACAGAAGCGGGAGATGGCTACACCTTC
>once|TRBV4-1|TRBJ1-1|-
CASSQEDISNTEAFF
TGCGCCAGCAGCCAAGAAGACATATCAAACACTGAAGCTTTCTTT
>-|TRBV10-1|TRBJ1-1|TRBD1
CASSESPDRAEAFF
TGCGCCAGCAGTGAAAGCCCGGACAGGGCTGAAGCTTTCTTT
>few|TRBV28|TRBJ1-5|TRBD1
CASRLAGGGNQPQHF
TGTGCCAGCAGGCTCGCAGGGGGTGGCAATCAGCCCCAGCATTTT
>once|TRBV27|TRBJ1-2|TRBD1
CASSLGTDLYGYTF
TGTGCCAGCAGTTTAGGGACAGATCTCTATGGCTACACCTTC
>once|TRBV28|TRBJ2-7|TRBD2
CASSFASGNSYEQYF
TGTGCCAGCAGTTTTGCTAGCGGGAACTCCTACGAGCAGTACTTC
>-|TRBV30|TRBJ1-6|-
CAWSGLKVGGEALHF
TGTGCCTGGAGTGGTCTCAAGGTGGGAGGTGAGGCCCTCCACTTT
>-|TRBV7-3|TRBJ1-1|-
CASSIQSNTEAFF
TGTGCCAGCAGCATCCAGTCGAACACTGAAGCTTTCTTT
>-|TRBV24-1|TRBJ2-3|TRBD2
CATSDAPPGLAGDTQYF
TGTGCCACCAGTGACGCTCCACCGGGACTAGCGGGGGATACGCAGTATTTT
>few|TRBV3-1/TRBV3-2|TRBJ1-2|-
CASSQDTSTSRGYTF
TGTGCCAGCAGCCAAGACACGTCGACTAGCCGGGGCTACACCTTC
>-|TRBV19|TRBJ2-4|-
CASSIRNIQYF
TGTGCCAGTAGTATCCGTAACATTCAGTACTTC
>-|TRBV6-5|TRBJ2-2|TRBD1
CAGGTGDTGELFF
TGTGCCGGAGGAACAGGGGACACCGGGGAGCTGTTTTTT
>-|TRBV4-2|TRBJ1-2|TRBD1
CASSQDLRDRDDYGYTF
TGTGCCAGCAGCCAAGATCTACGGGACAGGGATGACTATGGCTACACCTTC
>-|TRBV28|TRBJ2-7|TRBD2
CASSSQRGRALGEQYF
TGTGCCAGCAGTTCCCAGAGAGGGAGGGCACTCGGGGAGCAGTACTTC
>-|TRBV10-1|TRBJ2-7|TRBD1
CASSETKPGTGTYEQYF
TGCGCCAGCAGTGAGACTAAGCCCGGGACAGGGACCTACGAGCAGTACTTC
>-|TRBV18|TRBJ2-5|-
CASSTLGGNQETQYF
TGTGCCAGCTCAACCCTAGGCGGGAACCAAGAGACCCAGTACTTC
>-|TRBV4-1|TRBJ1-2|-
CASSQDGGVGANGYTF
TGCGCCAGCAGCCAAGACGGTGGTGTGGGGGCGAACGGCTACACCTTC
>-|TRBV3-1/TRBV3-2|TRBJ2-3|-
CASTLAGARKTDTQYF
TGTGCCAGCACCCTTGCGGGGGCTAGGAAAACAGATACGCAGTATTTT
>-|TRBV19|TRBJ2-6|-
CASSLRHPGANVLTF
TGTGCCAGTAGTTTAAGACACCCTGGGGCCAACGTCCTGACTTTC
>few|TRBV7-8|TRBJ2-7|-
CASRHGPGPYYEQYF
TGTGCCAGCAGGCATGGACCAGGGCCCTACTACGAGCAGTACTTC
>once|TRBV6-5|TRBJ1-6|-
CASTMESNSPLHF
TGTGCCAGCACTATGGAGAGTAATTCACCCCTCCACTTT
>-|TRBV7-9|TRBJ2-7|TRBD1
CASSILGQGGREQYF
TGTGCCAGCAGTATACTGGGACAGGGTGGCAGGGAGCAGTACTTC